This T cell receptor (beta chain) was recovered during a study of a mutant IDH1 vaccine in newly diagnosed glioma. Study information: Sex among treated patients split about 60% male, about 38% female; mean age was approximately 40 years. General study findings and limits: With respect to changes in top peripheral T cell clonotypes, pseudoprogression seemed unrelated. Patients showed vaccine-induced immune responses at a rate of approximately 93%.

Time point of the sample: week 5, during vaccination. Each dose of the vaccine consisted of 300 ug of mutant IDH1 20-mer peptide, with topical imiquimod. TCRdb's table, derived via immunoSEQ multiplex PCR, lists solely in-frame clones and lacks some. The sample consists of some 51,000 clones, roughly 78% of them appearing once. CDR1 is MNHNS, CDR2 SASEGT, per germline. V lost 10 bases and J 0 bases, leaving 13 bases between the germline ends. The CDR3 covers 14 residues. As for this clone: Its antigen is not identified.

This clonotype originated in a man in his fifties with glioma. The starting material was PBMCs, obtained from a glioma patient whose treatment included an IDH1 peptide vaccine. The V call is TRBV6-1, the J call TRBJ1-5; tentative D call: TRBD1 (6 bases). The CDR3 protein is CATFGQYSNQPQHF. The CDR3, as DNA: TGTGCCACCTTCGGACAGTATAGCAATCAGCCCCAGCATTTT.